The 23 T cell receptor beta chains below were found in one sample sequenced in a study of prognosis after radiotherapy for stage I lung cancer. The TCR beta CDR3 region was amplified from genomic DNA, with two rounds of multiplex PCR being used for the amplification. During first-round PCR, primers specific to each TRBV and TRBJ gene were used. One entry per CDR3 protein, called by TCRdb with MiXCR from the multiplex PCR reads. Here the sample spans some 15,000 distinct CDR3 sequences, about a sixth being singletons. The specimen comprised PBMCs, sampled before or after stereotactic body radiation therapy (not recorded which). Every receptor here comes from a donor older than 45 with non-small cell lung cancer.

This clonotype has at least ten counts. The chain has TRBV20-1 and TRBJ2-7; 8 bases fit TRBD2. Germline-derived CDR1 and CDR2 are DFQATT and SNEGSKA (reference sequence). V trimming: 1 base; J trimming: 4 bases; junction bases outside the gene matches: 9. The CDR3 contains 15 residues. CDR3 coding DNA: TGCAGTGCTAGAGGGTGGACGGGAGGGGTTTACGAGCAGTACTTC. It codes for CSARGWTGGVYEQYF.

This clonotype has at least ten counts. The V and J genes are TRBV12-3 or TRBV12-4 and TRBJ2-3; D might be TRBD2 (6 bases). The V end lost 3 bases, the J end lost 0 bases, and 7 bases lay between the germline ends. The CDR3 runs 14 residues. CDR3 protein: CASSFSGSTDTQYF. The CDR3 region has the DNA TGTGCCAGCAGTTTCAGCGGGAGCACAGATACGCAGTATTTT.

This clonotype was picked up many times. This chain links TRBV12-3 or TRBV12-4 with TRBJ1-2; no reliable D call. The V end was cut by 2 bases, the J end by 7 bases, with 11 bases between. The CDR3 totals 13 residues. In DNA form, the CDR3 reads TGTGCCAGCAGTTTAACAGTTGTATCTGGCTACACCTTC. It codes for CASSLTVVSGYTF.

Relative to its sample, this clonotype is medium-sized (0.01 to 0.1%). The rearrangement links TRBV4-1 to TRBJ1-6, with D hard to call. V was cut by 4 bases and J by 3 bases, with 13 bases left in between. The CDR3 is made up of 16 amino acids. Per germline, CDR1 MGHRA and CDR2 YSYEKL. The CDR3 nucleotides are TGCGCCAGCAGCCCGACACCCGGCGGCTATAATTCACCCCTCCACTTT. This encodes CASSPTPGGYNSPLHF.

This clonotype was seen repeatedly, ten times or more. The chain combines TRBV6-1 with TRBJ1-3; 7 nucleotides match TRBD1. V lost 4 bases and J lost 0; bases outside the gene matches: 3. The germline V gene encodes CDR1 MNHNS and CDR2 SASEGT. The CDR3 runs to 15 residues. The CDR3 DNA reads TGTGCCAGCAGTGTGGACAGGATCTCTGGAAACACCATATATTTT. Translation gives CASSVDRISGNTIYF.

This clonotype was seen ten or more times. The CDR3 DNA is TGTGCCAGCAGTGACAGTAGGGGCGGCTACACCTTC. Translating it yields CASSDSRGGYTF. V and J are TRBV6-1 and TRBJ1-2, with D possibly matching TRBD1 (5 bases). Germline V gene data show CDR1 as MNHNS and CDR2 as SASEGT. The CDR3 is made up of 12 amino acids. V was pared by 3 bases and J by 8 bases, with 10 bases between.

By sample fraction, this clonotype is medium-sized. The chain joins TRBV4-3 to TRBJ2-1; 7 nucleotides align to TRBD2. Germline lookup yields CDR1 LGHNA and CDR2 YSLEER. Unmatched junction bases numbered 11, after V lost 3 bases and J lost 6 bases. CDR3 size: 16 residues. Here the CDR3 reads CASSQSSGLAGNEQFF. In nucleotides, the CDR3 is TGCGCCAGCAGCCAGAGTAGCGGGCTAGCCGGCAATGAGCAGTTCTTC.

This clonotype was found many times. V and J are TRBV28 and TRBJ1-2, with no clear D. Per the germline V gene, CDR1 is MDHEN and CDR2 is SYDVKM. With 4 bases removed from V and 4 bases from J, the gap between germline ends came to 13 bases. This CDR3 comprises 14 residues. The chain's CDR3 is CASSYQSLSYGYTF. The CDR3 DNA reads as TGTGCCAGCAGTTACCAAAGTCTTAGCTATGGCTACACCTTC.

This clonotype has just one count. A junction boundary mismatches the germline segment, possibly from a read error. The chain links TRBV7-9 to TRBJ1-6; the D gene is possibly TRBD1 (5 bases). The CDR3 is 15 amino acids. Germline V CDR1 and CDR2: SEHNR, FQNEAQ (reference sequence). The CDR3 nucleotides are TGTGCCAGCAGCGCGCGGGGGACCTACAATTTACCCCTCCACTTT. Translation gives CASSARGTYNLPLHF.

This clonotype was counted many times. The J gene is TRBJ2-2, the V gene TRBV7-3, with 8 nucleotides matching TRBD1. V shed 6 bases and J 0 bases; nucleotides not matched to a gene: 3. CDR3 length equals 15 residues. CDR1 is SGHTA and CDR2 is FQGTGA in the germline V gene. This CDR3 is CASRHRGSNTGELFF. In nucleotides, the CDR3 is TGTGCCAGCAGGCACAGGGGGTCGAACACCGGGGAGCTGTTTTTT. Full variable domain (remainder filled in from reference TRBV7-3 and TRBJ2-2): GAGVSQTPSNKVTEKGKYVELRCDPISGHTALYWYRQSLGQGPEFLIYFQGTGAADDSGLPNDRFFAVRPEGSVSTLKIQRTERGDSAVYLCASRHRGSNTGELFFGEGSRLTVL.

The table lists this clonotype with many counts. The chain couples TRBV3-1 to TRBJ2-5; D is undetermined. V gave up 2 bases and J gave up 3 bases, with 4 bases separating them. The CDR3 consists of 12 residues. Germline-derived CDR1 and CDR2 are LGHDT and YNNKEL (reference sequence). The CDR3 DNA sequence: TGTGCCAGCAGCCAAAAAAAAGAGACCCAGTACTTC. Its translation is CASSQKKETQYF.

Concerning this clonotype: At one end the junction does not follow the germline gene, possibly because of a read error. This chain joins TRBV14 and TRBJ2-2; D is tentatively TRBD1 or TRBD2 (5 bases each). This CDR3 spans 15 amino acids. Looked up from germline, CDR1 is SGHDN and CDR2 is FVKESK. CDR3 bases: TGTGCCAGCAGCCAAGACAGGGTCGAATCCGGGGAGCTGGTTTTT. It yields the protein CASSQDRVESGELVF.

The chain combines TRBV11-1 with TRBJ1-5; weak D call: TRBD1 (6 bases). The germline V and J ends were trimmed by 0 bases and 3 bases, with 9 bases remaining between them. CDR1 is SGHAT, CDR2 FQDESV, per germline (reference sequence). The CDR3 is 15 residues long. CDR3 sequence: CASSLAWDTNQPQHF. The CDR3 DNA follows: TGTGCCAGCAGCTTAGCGTGGGACACCAATCAGCCCCAGCATTTT.

CDR3 loop: CAARRWDNEQFF. The CDR3 coding sequence is TGTGCCGCAAGGAGGTGGGACAATGAGCAGTTCTTC. The J gene is TRBJ2-1, the V gene TRBV27; D might be TRBD2 (5 bases). This CDR3 spans 12 amino acids. Trimming removed 11 bases from V and 5 bases from J, with 13 bases in between. Per the germline V gene, CDR1 is MNHEY and CDR2 is SMNVEV (reference sequence).

In this sample, this clonotype turned up many times. The V and J genes are TRBV24-1 and TRBJ2-5; the match to TRBD2 covers 10 bases. Germline CDR1 and CDR2: KGHDR and SFDVKD. The CDR3 runs 15 residues. V lost 9 bases to trimming and J lost 5 bases; unmatched junction nucleotides: 11. The DNA for the CDR3 is TGTGCCACCCGAAGAGCGGGAGGGCCCGACGAGACCCAGTACTTC. This gives the protein CATRRAGGPDETQYF.

This clonotype was counted at least ten times. The chain couples TRBV3-1 to TRBJ2-5; 12 bases match TRBD2. J was trimmed by 5 bases and V by 4 bases; bases with no gene match: 5. CDR3 length equals 15 residues. Germline lookup yields CDR1 LGHDT and CDR2 YNNKEL (reference sequence). CDR3 protein: CASSPQTSGGETQYF. The CDR3 nucleotides are TGTGCCAGCAGCCCTCAGACTAGCGGGGGCGAGACCCAGTACTTC.

At least ten counts were recorded for this clonotype. J is TRBJ2-4 and V is TRBV20-1; D is ambiguous. The germline V gene encodes CDR1 DFQATT and CDR2 SNEGSKA (reference sequence). The CDR3 covers 16 residues. Trimming removed 0 bases at V and 0 bases at J, with 12 bases between. CDR3 sequence (DNA): TGCAGTGCTAGAGAATGGGAAACCATAGCCAAAAACATTCAGTACTTC. This sequence encodes CSAREWETIAKNIQYF.

There are many counts of this clonotype. For the CDR3, the DNA is TGTGCCAGCAGGAGGGTTGAGGGGACTAACTATGGCTACACCTTC. It yields the protein CASRRVEGTNYGYTF. The chain joins TRBV28 to TRBJ1-2; D might be TRBD1 (5 bases). Trimming took off 6 bases at V and 0 bases at J, with 14 bases between the two ends. The CDR3 loop spans 15 amino acids. The germline V gene encodes CDR1 MDHEN and CDR2 SYDVKM.

This clonotype was found many times. The chain couples TRBV2 to TRBJ2-3, with 8 positions matching TRBD2. V lost 6 bases to trimming and J lost 4 bases; unmatched junction nucleotides: 6. CDR1 and CDR2 from the germline V gene are SNHLY and FYNNEI. This CDR3 spans 14 amino acids. The CDR3 nucleotides are TGTGCCAGCAGGAGCGGGAGTAACGCAGATACGCAGTATTTT. Amino acids: CASRSGSNADTQYF.

This clonotype came up many times. This chain links TRBV7-9 with TRBJ1-2; TRBD1 agrees at 8 bases. The germline V gene has CDR1 SEHNR and CDR2 FQNEAQ (reference sequence). J gave up 3 bases and V 2 bases, and 5 bases lay outside the gene matches. The CDR3 contains 15 residues. CDR3 region: CASSLRAGGDYGYTF. The DNA of the CDR3 is TGTGCCAGCAGCTTAAGGGCAGGGGGCGACTATGGCTACACCTTC.

This clonotype occurred once. Given the absence of the conserved phenylalanine or tryptophan at the CDR3 end, a read error is likely. The genes are TRBV7-9 and TRBJ2-7; D perhaps matches TRBD2 (6 bases). The CDR3 is made up of 12 amino acids. Germline CDR1 reads SEHNR; CDR2 reads FQNEAQ (reference sequence). V lost 8 bases and J 5 bases, leaving 13 bases between the germline ends. The CDR3 protein is CASGGTGDEQYD. CDR3 bases: TGTGCCAGCGGCGGGACGGGCGACGAGCAGTACGAC.

This clonotype appeared many times. The J gene is TRBJ2-6, the V gene TRBV19, with 8 positions matching TRBD1. Germline assignment: CDR1 LNHDA and CDR2 SQIVND (reference sequence). With 2 bases clipped from V and 2 bases from J, the junction kept 14 bases outside the gene matches. This CDR3 has 20 amino acids. For the CDR3, the DNA is TGTGCCAGTAGTATAAGGGGGCTAGGACAGGGTAACCCTGGGGCCAACGTCCTGACTTTC. Translating it yields CASSIRGLGQGNPGANVLTF.

Note on this clonotype: This likely reflects a read error, since a far larger clone is one base away. DNA of the CDR3: TGTGCCAGCAGCTTGGTCGGGAGGGGAGAGCAGTACTTC. This translates into CASSLVGRGEQYF. The chain uses TRBV7-9 and TRBJ2-7; TRBD2 matches at 8 bases. V was clipped by 3 bases and J by 7 bases; unmatched bases: 5. From germline, CDR1 is SEHNR and CDR2 FQNEAQ (reference sequence). This CDR3 comprises 13 residues.